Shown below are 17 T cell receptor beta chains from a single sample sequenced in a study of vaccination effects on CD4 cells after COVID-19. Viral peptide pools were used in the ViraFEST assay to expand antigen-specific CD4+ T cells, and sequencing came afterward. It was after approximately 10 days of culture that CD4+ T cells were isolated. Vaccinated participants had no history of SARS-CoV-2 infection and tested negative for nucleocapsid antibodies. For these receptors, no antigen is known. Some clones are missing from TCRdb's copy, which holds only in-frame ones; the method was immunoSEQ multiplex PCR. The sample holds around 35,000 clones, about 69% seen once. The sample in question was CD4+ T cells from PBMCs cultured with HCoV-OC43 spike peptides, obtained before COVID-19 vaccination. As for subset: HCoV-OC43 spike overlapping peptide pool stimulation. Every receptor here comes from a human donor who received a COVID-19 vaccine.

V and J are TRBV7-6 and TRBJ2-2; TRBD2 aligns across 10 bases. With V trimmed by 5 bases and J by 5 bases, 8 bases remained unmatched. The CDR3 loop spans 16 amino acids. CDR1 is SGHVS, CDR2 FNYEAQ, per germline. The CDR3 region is CASSLLAGGSTGELFF. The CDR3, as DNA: TGTGCCAGCAGCCTCTTAGCGGGGGGCTCGACCGGGGAGCTGTTTTTT. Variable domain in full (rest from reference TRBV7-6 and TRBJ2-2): GAGVSQSPRYKVTKRGQDVALRCDPISGHVSLYWYRQALGQGPEFLTYFNYEAQQDKSGLPNDRFSAERPEGSISTLTIQRTEQRDSAMYRCASSLLAGGSTGELFFGEGSRLTVL.

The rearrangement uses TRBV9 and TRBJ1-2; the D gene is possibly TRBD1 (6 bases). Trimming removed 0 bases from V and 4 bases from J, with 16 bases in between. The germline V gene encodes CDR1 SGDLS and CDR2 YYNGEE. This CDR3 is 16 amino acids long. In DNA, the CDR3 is TGTGCCAGCAGCGTAGAAGGAGGGGGACTCAGCTATGGCTACACCTTC. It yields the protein CASSVEGGGLSYGYTF.

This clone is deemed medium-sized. CDR3 nucleotides: TGTGCCAGCAGTAAACCGGGACAGGGGACCTATGGCTACACCTTC. Its protein is CASSKPGQGTYGYTF. The chain employs TRBV6-5 and TRBJ1-2, with TRBD1 matching 10 bases. Trimming removed 5 bases from V and 4 bases from J; junction bases left unmatched: 7. CDR1 and CDR2 (germline): MNHEY, SVGAGI. The CDR3 length is 15 residues.

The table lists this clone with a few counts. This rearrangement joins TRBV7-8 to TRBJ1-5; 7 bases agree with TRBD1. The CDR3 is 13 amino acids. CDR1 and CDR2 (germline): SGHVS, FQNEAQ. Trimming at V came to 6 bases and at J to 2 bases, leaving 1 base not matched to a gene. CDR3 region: CASRGQGNQPQHF. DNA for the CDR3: TGTGCCAGCAGAGGACAGGGCAATCAGCCCCAGCATTTT.

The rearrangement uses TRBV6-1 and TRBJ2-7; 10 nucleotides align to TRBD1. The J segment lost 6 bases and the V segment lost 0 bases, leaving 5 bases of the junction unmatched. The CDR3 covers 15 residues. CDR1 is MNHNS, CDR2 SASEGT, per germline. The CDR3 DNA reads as TGTGCCAGCAGTGAAGCCGGGACAGGGGTGGTCGAGCAGTACTTC. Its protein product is CASSEAGTGVVEQYF.

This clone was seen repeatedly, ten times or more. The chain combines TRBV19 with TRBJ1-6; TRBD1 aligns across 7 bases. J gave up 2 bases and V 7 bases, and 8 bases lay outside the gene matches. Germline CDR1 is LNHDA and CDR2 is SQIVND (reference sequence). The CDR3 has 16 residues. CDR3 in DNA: TGTGCCAGTACCGCGACAGGGATCACCTATAATTCACCCCTCCACTTT. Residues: CASTATGITYNSPLHF. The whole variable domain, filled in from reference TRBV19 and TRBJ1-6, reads DGGITQSPKYLFRKEGQNVTLSCEQNLNHDAMYWYRQDPGQGLRLIYYSQIVNDFQKGDIAEGYSVSREKKESFPLTVTSAQKNPTAFYLCASTATGITYNSPLHFGNGTRLTVT.

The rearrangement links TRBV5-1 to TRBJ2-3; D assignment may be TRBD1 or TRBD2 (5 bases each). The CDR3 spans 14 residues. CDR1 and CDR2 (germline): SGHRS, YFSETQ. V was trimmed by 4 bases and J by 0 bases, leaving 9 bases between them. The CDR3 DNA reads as TGCGCCAGCAGCAAGGGACCAAGCACAGATACGCAGTATTTT. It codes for CASSKGPSTDTQYF.

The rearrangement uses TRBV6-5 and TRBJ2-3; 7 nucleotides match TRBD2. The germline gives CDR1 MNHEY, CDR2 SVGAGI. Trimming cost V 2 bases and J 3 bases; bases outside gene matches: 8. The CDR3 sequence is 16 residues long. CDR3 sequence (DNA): TGTGCCAGCAGTTACGGGGCGGGGAGGGCGACAGATACGCAGTATTTT. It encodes CASSYGAGRATDTQYF.

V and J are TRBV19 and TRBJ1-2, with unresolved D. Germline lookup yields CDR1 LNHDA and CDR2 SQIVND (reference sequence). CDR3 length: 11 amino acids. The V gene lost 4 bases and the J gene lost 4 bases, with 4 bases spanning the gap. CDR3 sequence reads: CASSRTYGYTF. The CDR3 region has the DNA TGTGCCAGTAGTAGAACCTATGGCTACACCTTC.

CDR3 DNA: TGTGCCAGCAGTTTCGGAGGGTCAGTCATTCAGTACTTC. This sequence encodes CASSFGGSVIQYF. The chain carries TRBV12-3 or TRBV12-4 and TRBJ2-4; possibly TRBD2 for D (6 bases). With 3 bases removed from V and 9 bases from J, the gap between germline ends came to 12 bases. This CDR3 has 13 amino acids.

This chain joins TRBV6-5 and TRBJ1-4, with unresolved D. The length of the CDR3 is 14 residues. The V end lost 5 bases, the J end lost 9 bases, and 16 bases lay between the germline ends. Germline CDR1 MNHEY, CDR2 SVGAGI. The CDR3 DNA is TGTGCCAGCAGTACCGCCCGTGCGGGGAAAAAACTGTTTTTT. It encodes CASSTARAGKKLFF.

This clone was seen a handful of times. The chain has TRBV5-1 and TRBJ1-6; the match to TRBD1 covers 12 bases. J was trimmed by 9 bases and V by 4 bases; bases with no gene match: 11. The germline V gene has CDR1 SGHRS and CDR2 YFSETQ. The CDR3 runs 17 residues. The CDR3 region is CASSLAVSGQGASPLHF. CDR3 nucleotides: TGCGCCAGCAGCCTCGCAGTCTCGGGACAGGGGGCTTCACCCCTCCACTTT.

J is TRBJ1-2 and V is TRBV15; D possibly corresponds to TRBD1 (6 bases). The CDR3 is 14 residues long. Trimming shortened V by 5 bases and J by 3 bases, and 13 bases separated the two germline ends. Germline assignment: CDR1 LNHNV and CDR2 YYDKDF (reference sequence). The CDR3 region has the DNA TGTGCCACCAGCCTGTGGGGGGCGGACTATGGCTACACCTTC. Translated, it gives CATSLWGADYGYTF.

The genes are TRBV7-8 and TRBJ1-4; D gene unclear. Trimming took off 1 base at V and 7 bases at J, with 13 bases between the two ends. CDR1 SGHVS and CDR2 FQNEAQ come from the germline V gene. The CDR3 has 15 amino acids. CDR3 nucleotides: TGTGCCAGCAGCTTAGGACGGATGGTGGGTGAAAAACTGTTTTTT. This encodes CASSLGRMVGEKLFF. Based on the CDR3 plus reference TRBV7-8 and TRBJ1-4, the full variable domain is GAGVSQSPRYKVAKRGQDVALRCDPISGHVSLFWYQQALGQGPEFLTYFQNEAQLDKSGLPSDRFFAERPEGSVSTLKIQRTQQEDSAVYLCASSLGRMVGEKLFFGSGTQLSVL.

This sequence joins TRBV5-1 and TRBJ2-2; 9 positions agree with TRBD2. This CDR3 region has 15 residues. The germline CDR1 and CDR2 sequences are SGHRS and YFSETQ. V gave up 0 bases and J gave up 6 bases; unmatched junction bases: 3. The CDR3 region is CASSLVGLASGELFF. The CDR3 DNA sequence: TGCGCCAGCAGCTTGGTGGGACTAGCCTCCGGGGAGCTGTTTTTT.

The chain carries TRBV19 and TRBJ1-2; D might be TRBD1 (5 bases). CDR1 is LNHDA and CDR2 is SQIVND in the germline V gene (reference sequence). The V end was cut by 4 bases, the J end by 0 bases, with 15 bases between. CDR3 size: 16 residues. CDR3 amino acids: CASSNPARESNYGYTF. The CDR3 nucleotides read TGTGCCAGTAGTAACCCCGCCAGGGAGTCTAACTATGGCTACACCTTC.

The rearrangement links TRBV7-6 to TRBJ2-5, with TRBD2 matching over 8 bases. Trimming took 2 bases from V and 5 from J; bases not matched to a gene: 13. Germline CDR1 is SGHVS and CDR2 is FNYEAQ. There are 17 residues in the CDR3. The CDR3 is CASSLTGGHWTSETQYF. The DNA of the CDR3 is TGTGCCAGCAGCTTAACGGGGGGTCATTGGACTAGCGAGACCCAGTACTTC.